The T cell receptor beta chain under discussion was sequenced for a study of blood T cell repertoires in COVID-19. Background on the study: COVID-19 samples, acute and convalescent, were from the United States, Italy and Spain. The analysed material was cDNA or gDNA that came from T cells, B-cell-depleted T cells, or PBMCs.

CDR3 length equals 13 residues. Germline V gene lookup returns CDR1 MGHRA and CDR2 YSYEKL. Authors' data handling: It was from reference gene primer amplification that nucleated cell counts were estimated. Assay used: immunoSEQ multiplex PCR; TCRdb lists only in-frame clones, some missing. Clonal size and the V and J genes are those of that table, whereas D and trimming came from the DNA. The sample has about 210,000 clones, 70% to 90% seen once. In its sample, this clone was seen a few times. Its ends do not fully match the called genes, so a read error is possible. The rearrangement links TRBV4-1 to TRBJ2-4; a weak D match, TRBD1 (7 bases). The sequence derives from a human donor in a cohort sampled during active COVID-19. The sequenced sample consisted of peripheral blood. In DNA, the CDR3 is TGCGCCAGCAGCCTGGGAGGTGGGCGGGGACAGACTTTC. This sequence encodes CASSLGGGRGQTF.